This T cell receptor (beta chain) originates from a study of CD8+CD57+ T cells in acquired aplastic anemia. The sample holds a few counts of this clonotype. A much larger clone lies a single base off, so this may be a read error. Trimming took off 5 bases at V and 7 bases at J, with 20 bases between the two ends. CDR1 and CDR2 from the germline V gene are LNHDA and SQIVND (reference sequence). CDR3 length: 15 amino acids. Genomic DNA templated the TCR beta VDJ and CDR3 profiling. TCRdb re-derived calls from the reads in MiXCR, one entry per CDR3 protein. The repertoire has 120,000 or so distinct CDR3 sequences, about two fifths of them found once; the top ten carry around 2.5%. Individuals selected for sequencing had exhibited CD8+CD57+ cell expansion on flow cytometry.

This sequence originates from a human donor with aplastic anemia. The material sequenced was sorted CD4+, CD8+, or CD8+CD57+ T cells (not recorded which) from PBMCs. The rearrangement links TRBV19 to TRBJ1-2; D might be TRBD1 (5 bases). The CDR3 loop reads CASSSSTVSAAGYTF. The DNA for the CDR3 is TGTGCCAGTAGTTCCTCGACAGTGTCCGCGGCTGGCTACACCTTC.